These 8 T cell receptor beta chains came from one sample sequenced in a study of tumor-infiltrating lymphocytes in primary liver carcinoma. Blood RNA came from unsorted whole blood; germline DNA was also extracted. A constant-region primer served to make TCR beta cDNA from about 0.5 ug total RNA. Employing slightly modified ARM-PCR, three nested multiplex PCR rounds were run, and these gave rise to the TCR beta libraries. PCR rounds one and two used TRBV1-TRBV30 forward primers with a C-beta reverse primer for 9 to 10 cycles each. TCRdb used MiXCR to reprocess the multiplex PCR reads, holding one entry per CDR3 protein. The data contain approximately 330,000 distinct CDR3 sequences, approximately 64% of them seen just once; the ten biggest clones take up 6.5%. Sequenced input: peripheral blood. These receptors came from a man between 40 and 49 years old with primary liver carcinoma and hepatitis B virus infection.

About this clonotype: Compared with germline, one end of the junction differs, possibly owing to a read error. J is TRBJ2-7 and V is TRBV6-5, with D possibly being TRBD1 (6 bases). Germline CDR1 MNHEY, CDR2 SVGAGI. The CDR3 spans 15 residues. The CDR3 region is CANSYSKQGLYEQYF. The CDR3, as DNA: TGTGCCAACAGTTACTCTAAACAGGGTCTTTACGAGCAGTACTTC.

The sample holds a few counts of this clonotype. This chain joins TRBV7-8 and TRBJ1-4, with no clear D. Per the germline V gene, CDR1 is SGHVS and CDR2 is FQNEAQ. The CDR3 is 13 amino acids. Between the trimmed V and J ends, which lost 3 bases and 8 bases, there was a span of 10 bases. The DNA of the CDR3 is TGTGCCAGCAGCTTGGGGTTACGGGAAAAACTGTTTTTT. Protein product: CASSLGLREKLFF.

This chain joins TRBV11-3 and TRBJ2-1; 8 bases match TRBD2. Germline lookup yields CDR1 SGHNT and CDR2 YENEEA. The V and J ends lost 5 bases and 7 bases, in that order; junction bases with no gene match: 13. The CDR3 loop spans 16 amino acids. Here the CDR3 DNA reads TGTGCCAGCAGCCCTTCGGGGGTTAGCGGGAAGAATGAGCAGTTCTTC. It specifies CASSPSGVSGKNEQFF.

As to this clonotype: This may be a read error, as it is one base from a much larger clone. J is TRBJ1-1 and V is TRBV6-5, with 8 nucleotides matching TRBD1. V lost 6 bases to trimming and J lost 4 bases; unmatched junction nucleotides: 13. In germline, CDR1 is MNHEY, CDR2 SVGAGI. This CDR3 spans 16 amino acids. CDR3: CASSSGQGDLFTEAFF. As DNA, the CDR3 is TGTGCCAGCAGCTCTGGACAGGGTGACTTATTCACTGAAGCTTTCTTT.

The chain employs TRBV11-2 and TRBJ2-7, with 10 positions matching TRBD1. This CDR3 has 14 amino acids. J was trimmed by 7 bases and V by 1 base; bases with no gene match: 4. CDR1 and CDR2 from the germline V gene are SGHAT and FQNNGV. The CDR3 DNA sequence: TGTGCCAGCAGCTTAGGACAGGGGGCCTTTGAGCAGTACTTC. The encoded protein is CASSLGQGAFEQYF.

There are many counts of this clonotype. The J gene is TRBJ2-7, the V gene TRBV4-1; TRBD1 is a possible D gene (5 bases). This CDR3 region has 15 residues. V gave up 0 bases and J gave up 0 bases, with 9 bases separating them. CDR1 is MGHRA, CDR2 YSYEKL, per germline. The CDR3 sequence is CASSQEHRSSYEQYF. The CDR3 bases are TGCGCCAGCAGCCAAGAACACAGGAGCTCCTACGAGCAGTACTTC.

The chain carries TRBV4-1 and TRBJ2-5; 10 bases line up with TRBD2. The CDR3 has 17 amino acids. Germline V gene sequence: CDR1 MGHRA, CDR2 YSYEKL. V was clipped by 0 bases and J by 2 bases; unmatched bases: 6. The CDR3 sequence is CASSQEAGLAAQETQYF. CDR3 DNA: TGCGCCAGCAGCCAAGAGGCCGGACTAGCGGCTCAAGAGACCCAGTACTTC.

On this clonotype itself: One end of the junction does not line up with germline, which may come from a read error. This chain joins TRBV10-2 and TRBJ2-2, with 9 bases fitting TRBD2. The CDR3 length is 17 residues. CDR1 and CDR2 (germline): WSHSY, SAAADI. CDR3: CASSEIYPSGNTGELLF. As DNA, the CDR3 is TGCGCCAGCAGTGAAATTTATCCTAGCGGGAACACCGGGGAGCTGTTGTTT.